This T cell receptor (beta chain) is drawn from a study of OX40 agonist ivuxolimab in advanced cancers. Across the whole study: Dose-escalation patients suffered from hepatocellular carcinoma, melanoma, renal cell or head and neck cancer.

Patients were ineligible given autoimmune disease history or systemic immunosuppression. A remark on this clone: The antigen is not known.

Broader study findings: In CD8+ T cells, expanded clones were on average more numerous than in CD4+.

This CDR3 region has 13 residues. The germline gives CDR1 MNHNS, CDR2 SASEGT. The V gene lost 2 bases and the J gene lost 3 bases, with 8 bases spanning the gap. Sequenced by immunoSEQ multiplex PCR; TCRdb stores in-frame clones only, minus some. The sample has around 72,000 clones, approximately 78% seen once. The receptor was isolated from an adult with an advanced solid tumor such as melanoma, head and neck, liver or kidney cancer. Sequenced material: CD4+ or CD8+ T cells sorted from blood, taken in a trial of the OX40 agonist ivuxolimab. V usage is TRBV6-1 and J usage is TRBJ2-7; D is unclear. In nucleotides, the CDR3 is TGTGCCAGCAGTGAAAAAACGAACTACGAGCAGTACGTC. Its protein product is CASSEKTNYEQYV.